This note documents a single TCR beta chain sequence. As yet, its antigen is unknown. The entry originates in a study of cytomegalovirus exposure and HLA in healthy donors. Whole-study context: Assignment to the Caucasian-associated ancestry cluster applied to approximately 80% of the approximately 400 genotyped donors. Study conclusions and caveats: Published work reported that the classifier diagnosed cytomegalovirus status with high specificity and sensitivity. In vitro checks showed that a few CMV-associated chains really do target CMV antigens. A later analysis linked around 15,000 TCR beta sequences to HLA alleles at 0.05 false discovery rate.

Per germline, CDR1 SGDLS and CDR2 YYNGEE. The CDR3 has 16 amino acids. After removal of 3 bases from V and 4 bases from J, the junction contained 7 bases not matched to a gene. With 60 Vbeta and 13 Jbeta primers, the PCR was carried out. Sequencing was performed with immunoSEQ multiplex PCR; in TCRdb, only in-frame clones are kept and a portion is missing. The sample has around 190,000 clones; 87% are singletons. This TCR derives from a boy aged 2 to 9 in good health and CMV-seronegative. V gene TRBV9 combines with J gene TRBJ2-7; 13 bases agree with TRBD2. The sample taken for sequencing was PBMCs. CDR3 sequence (DNA): TGTGCCAGCAGCGCCGGACTAGCGGGAGTGGAGTACGAGCAGTACTTC. This codes for CASSAGLAGVEYEQYF.